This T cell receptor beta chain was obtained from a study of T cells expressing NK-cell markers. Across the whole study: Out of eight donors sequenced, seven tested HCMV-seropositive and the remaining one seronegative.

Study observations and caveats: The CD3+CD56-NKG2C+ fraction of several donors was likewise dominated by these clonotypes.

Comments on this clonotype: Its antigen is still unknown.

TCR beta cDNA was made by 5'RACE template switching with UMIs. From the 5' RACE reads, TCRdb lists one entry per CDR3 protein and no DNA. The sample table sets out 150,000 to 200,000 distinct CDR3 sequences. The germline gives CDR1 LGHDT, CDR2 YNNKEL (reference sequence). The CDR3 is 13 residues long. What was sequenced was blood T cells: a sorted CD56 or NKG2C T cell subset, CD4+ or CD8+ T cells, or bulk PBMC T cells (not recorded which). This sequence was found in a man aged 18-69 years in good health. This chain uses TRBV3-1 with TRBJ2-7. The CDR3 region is CASSYLDGYEQYF.